This is a list of T cell receptor beta chains from one sample in a study of T cells in Graves' hyperthyroidism and ophthalmopathy. TCRdb processed the multiplex PCR reads anew with MiXCR; each CDR3 protein has one entry. The table has about 460,000 distinct CDR3 sequences, about 20% seen once. Sequencing was done on a sample of blood. These receptors originate from a woman aged 70-85 years with Graves' ophthalmopathy. Each CDR3 is given with its conserved first and last residue. A D gene is named only where the DNA matches it firmly. Rows may omit the clone size; those that give it use once, few, many or a size class.

v_gene: TRBV7-2; d_gene: TRBD1; j_gene: TRBJ2-7; abundance: many; CDR3aa: CASSLTGGGEQYF; CDR3nt: TGTGCCAGCAGCTTGACAGGGGGTGGGGAGCAGTACTTC
v_gene: TRBV2; d_gene: TRBD2; j_gene: TRBJ2-1; abundance: many; CDR3aa: CASRGTGPGGYNEQFF; CDR3nt: TGTGCCAGCAGAGGGACTGGACCGGGGGGCTACAATGAGCAGTTCTTC
v_gene: TRBV5-1; d_gene: -; j_gene: TRBJ2-5; abundance: many; CDR3aa: CASSLSGTVQETQYF; CDR3nt: TGCGCCAGCAGCTTGTCGGGGACGGTCCAGGAGACCCAGTACTTC
v_gene: TRBV12-3/TRBV12-4; d_gene: -; j_gene: TRBJ1-2; abundance: few; CDR3aa: CASRYPGDYGYTF; CDR3nt: TGTGCCAGCAGATACCCAGGCGACTATGGCTACACCTTC
v_gene: TRBV5-6; d_gene: TRBD2; j_gene: TRBJ2-3; abundance: -; CDR3aa: CASSSLAGTDTQYF; CDR3nt: TGTGCCAGCAGCTCACTAGCGGGCACAGATACGCAGTATTTT
v_gene: TRBV12-3/TRBV12-4; d_gene: -; j_gene: TRBJ2-2; abundance: many; CDR3aa: CASRGDAGELFF; CDR3nt: TGTGCCAGCAGGGGAGACGCCGGGGAGCTGTTTTTT
v_gene: TRBV5-1; d_gene: -; j_gene: TRBJ2-7; abundance: few; CDR3aa: CASSAPGHLSYEQYF; CDR3nt: TGCGCCAGCAGTGCTCCGGGACATCTCTCCTACGAGCAGTACTTC
v_gene: TRBV5-1; d_gene: TRBD2; j_gene: TRBJ2-1; abundance: -; CDR3aa: CASSSGLAGVFFNEQFF; CDR3nt: TGCGCCAGCAGCTCGGGACTAGCGGGAGTTTTTTTCAATGAGCAGTTCTTC
v_gene: TRBV6-2/TRBV6-3; d_gene: -; j_gene: TRBJ2-5; abundance: -; CDR3aa: CASSTQGLTAETQYF; CDR3nt: TGTGCCAGCAGTACTCAGGGACTTACCGCGGAGACCCAGTACTTC
v_gene: TRBV6-5; d_gene: TRBD2; j_gene: TRBJ2-5; abundance: -; CDR3aa: CASSYSGLAGPAETQYF; CDR3nt: TGTGCCAGCAGTTACTCGGGACTAGCGGGCCCTGCGGAGACCCAGTACTTC
v_gene: TRBV29-1; d_gene: TRBD2; j_gene: TRBJ2-5; abundance: -; CDR3aa: CSAGEGLAGTQYF; CDR3nt: TGCAGCGCTGGGGAGGGACTAGCGGGGACCCAGTACTTC
v_gene: TRBV27; d_gene: -; j_gene: TRBJ1-6; abundance: -; CDR3aa: CASRGRGSYNSPLHF; CDR3nt: TGTGCCAGCAGGGGGCGTGGCTCCTATAATTCACCCCTCCACTTT
v_gene: TRBV6-2/TRBV6-3; d_gene: -; j_gene: TRBJ2-7; abundance: many; CDR3aa: CASSRPYEQYF; CDR3nt: TGTGCCAGCAGTCGCCCCTACGAGCAGTACTTC
v_gene: TRBV20-1; d_gene: -; j_gene: TRBJ2-7; abundance: -; CDR3aa: CSAARDSTYEQYF; CDR3nt: TGCAGTGCTGCCCGGGACTCCACCTACGAGCAGTACTTC
v_gene: TRBV18; d_gene: TRBD2; j_gene: TRBJ2-1; abundance: few; CDR3aa: CASLRTSGMNEQFF; CDR3nt: TGTGCCAGCTTACGGACTAGCGGGATGAATGAGCAGTTCTTC
v_gene: TRBV28; d_gene: TRBD1; j_gene: TRBJ1-2; abundance: few; CDR3aa: CASIPQGGANYGYTF; CDR3nt: TGTGCCAGCATTCCCCAGGGGGGTGCTAACTATGGCTACACCTTC
v_gene: TRBV12-3/TRBV12-4; d_gene: TRBD1; j_gene: TRBJ2-7; abundance: few; CDR3aa: CASSWTGLSYEQYF; CDR3nt: TGTGCCAGCAGCTGGACAGGTTTGTCCTACGAGCAGTACTTC
v_gene: TRBV20-1; d_gene: -; j_gene: TRBJ2-7; abundance: -; CDR3aa: CSAHPMTYEQYF; CDR3nt: TGCAGTGCTCACCCTATGACCTACGAGCAGTACTTC
v_gene: TRBV6-2/TRBV6-3; d_gene: TRBD1; j_gene: TRBJ1-6; abundance: -; CDR3aa: CASRHPGTGVKSPLHF; CDR3nt: TGTGCCAGCAGGCATCCCGGGACAGGGGTTAAGTCACCCCTCCACTTT
v_gene: TRBV2; d_gene: TRBD2; j_gene: TRBJ2-5; abundance: many; CDR3aa: CASSEPGLAGAGTQYF; CDR3nt: TGTGCCAGCAGTGAACCGGGACTAGCGGGAGCGGGGACCCAGTACTTC
v_gene: TRBV29-1; d_gene: -; j_gene: TRBJ2-7; abundance: few; CDR3aa: CSVVWGTFHSYEQYF; CDR3nt: TGCAGCGTTGTCTGGGGGACTTTCCACTCCTACGAGCAGTACTTC
v_gene: TRBV10-3; d_gene: -; j_gene: TRBJ2-5; abundance: -; CDR3aa: CAISDYGETQYF; CDR3nt: TGTGCCATCAGTGATTACGGGGAGACCCAGTACTTC
v_gene: TRBV19; d_gene: TRBD2; j_gene: TRBJ2-7; abundance: -; CDR3aa: CASSGSGSFYEQYF; CDR3nt: TGTGCCAGTAGCGGTAGCGGGAGTTTCTACGAGCAGTACTTC
v_gene: TRBV24-1; d_gene: -; j_gene: TRBJ2-5; abundance: -; CDR3aa: CATSDPLGDLGETQYF; CDR3nt: TGTGCCACCAGTGACCCTCTAGGAGACCTTGGGGAGACCCAGTACTTC
v_gene: TRBV5-5; d_gene: -; j_gene: TRBJ1-1; abundance: few; CDR3aa: CASSLSGVEAFF; CDR3nt: TGTGCCAGCAGCTTGAGTGGGGTCGAAGCTTTCTTT
v_gene: TRBV24-1; d_gene: -; j_gene: TRBJ2-6; abundance: -; CDR3aa: CATSDLNREGSGANVLTF; CDR3nt: TGTGCCACCAGTGATTTGAACAGGGAAGGCTCTGGGGCCAACGTCCTGACTTTC
v_gene: TRBV28; d_gene: -; j_gene: TRBJ1-1; abundance: many; CDR3aa: CASSLNQGVGTEAFF; CDR3nt: TGTGCCAGCAGTTTAAATCAGGGTGTGGGCACTGAAGCTTTCTTT
v_gene: TRBV10-3; d_gene: TRBD2; j_gene: TRBJ2-3; abundance: -; CDR3aa: CASRTSGSPTDTQYF; CDR3nt: TGTGCCAGCCGGACTAGCGGGAGTCCCACAGATACGCAGTATTTT
v_gene: TRBV5-1; d_gene: TRBD1; j_gene: TRBJ2-1; abundance: few; CDR3aa: CASSGTGYRDEQFF; CDR3nt: TGCGCCAGCTCCGGGACAGGGTACCGAGATGAGCAGTTCTTC
v_gene: TRBV2; d_gene: TRBD2; j_gene: TRBJ2-5; abundance: many; CDR3aa: CASRREPGETQYF; CDR3nt: TGTGCCAGCAGGCGGGAGCCGGGAGAGACCCAGTACTTC
v_gene: TRBV12-3/TRBV12-4; d_gene: -; j_gene: TRBJ1-4; abundance: -; CDR3aa: CASSQKQGIEKLFF; CDR3nt: TGTGCCAGCAGCCAGAAGCAGGGGATTGAAAAACTGTTTTTT
v_gene: TRBV20-1; d_gene: -; j_gene: TRBJ2-1; abundance: many; CDR3aa: CSASGSAGVEQFF; CDR3nt: TGCAGTGCTAGCGGCTCGGCGGGCGTTGAGCAGTTCTTC
v_gene: TRBV12-3/TRBV12-4; d_gene: -; j_gene: TRBJ2-3; abundance: few; CDR3aa: CASSFIGSGDTQYF; CDR3nt: TGTGCCAGCAGTTTCATCGGGAGTGGAGATACGCAGTATTTT
v_gene: TRBV20-1; d_gene: -; j_gene: TRBJ1-5; abundance: few; CDR3aa: CSAGPEGGASNQPQHF; CDR3nt: TGCAGTGCTGGACCGGAGGGGGGTGCGAGCAATCAGCCCCAGCATTTT
v_gene: TRBV18; d_gene: -; j_gene: TRBJ1-4; abundance: -; CDR3aa: CASSPRLKELFF; CDR3nt: TGTGCCAGCTCACCAAGACTTAAAGAACTGTTTTTT
v_gene: TRBV20-1; d_gene: -; j_gene: TRBJ1-5; abundance: many; CDR3aa: CSARRSGNQPQHF; CDR3nt: TGCAGTGCTAGACGGAGTGGGAATCAGCCCCAGCATTTT
v_gene: TRBV20-1; d_gene: -; j_gene: TRBJ2-6; abundance: few; CDR3aa: CSAREGRGANVLTF; CDR3nt: TGCAGTGCTAGAGAAGGCCGAGGGGCCAACGTCCTGACTTTC
v_gene: TRBV30; d_gene: -; j_gene: TRBJ1-1; abundance: few; CDR3aa: CAWSKGKGEAFF; CDR3nt: TGTGCCTGGAGTAAGGGGAAGGGTGAAGCTTTCTTT
v_gene: TRBV2; d_gene: TRBD1; j_gene: TRBJ1-4; abundance: -; CDR3aa: CASSKDRGGEKLFF; CDR3nt: TGTGCCAGCAGTAAGGACAGGGGTGGAGAAAAACTGTTTTTT
v_gene: TRBV9; d_gene: -; j_gene: TRBJ2-6; abundance: -; CDR3aa: CASSVGAASGANVLTF; CDR3nt: TGTGCCAGCAGCGTCGGGGCCGCCTCTGGGGCCAACGTCCTGACTTTC
v_gene: TRBV3-1; d_gene: TRBD1; j_gene: TRBJ1-2; abundance: -; CDR3aa: CASGQGMFYGYTF; CDR3nt: TGTGCCAGCGGACAGGGGATGTTCTATGGCTACACCTTC
v_gene: TRBV12-3/TRBV12-4; d_gene: -; j_gene: TRBJ2-7; abundance: few; CDR3aa: CASSLAPFVDRYYEQYF; CDR3nt: TGTGCCAGCAGCCTTGCCCCATTCGTCGACAGGTATTACGAGCAGTACTTC
v_gene: TRBV11-2; d_gene: -; j_gene: TRBJ2-1; abundance: -; CDR3aa: CASSFFGAGFSSYNEQFF; CDR3nt: TGTGCCAGCAGCTTTTTTGGAGCGGGTTTTAGCTCCTACAATGAGCAGTTCTTC
v_gene: TRBV19; d_gene: -; j_gene: TRBJ1-6; abundance: -; CDR3aa: CASSMFGSPLHF; CDR3nt: TGTGCCAGTAGTATGTTTGGATCACCCCTCCACTTT
v_gene: TRBV6-6; d_gene: -; j_gene: TRBJ2-3; abundance: -; CDR3aa: CASSYPIASSTDTQYF; CDR3nt: TGTGCCAGCAGTTACCCAATAGCGTCATCCACAGATACGCAGTATTTT
v_gene: TRBV20-1; d_gene: -; j_gene: TRBJ2-7; abundance: many; CDR3aa: CSAGRGRSYEQYF; CDR3nt: TGCAGTGCTGGACGGGGGAGGTCCTACGAGCAGTACTTC
v_gene: TRBV7-2; d_gene: -; j_gene: TRBJ1-6; abundance: few; CDR3aa: CASSPNRVYSPLHF; CDR3nt: TGTGCCAGCAGCCCGAACAGGGTTTACTCACCCCTCCACTTT
v_gene: TRBV5-4; d_gene: -; j_gene: TRBJ1-2; abundance: -; CDR3aa: CASSLAAGLNGYTF; CDR3nt: TGTGCCAGCAGCTTGGCGGCGGGTCTTAATGGCTACACCTTC
v_gene: TRBV6-1; d_gene: TRBD2; j_gene: TRBJ2-2; abundance: few; CDR3aa: CASRIAGFTGELFF; CDR3nt: TGTGCCAGCAGGATAGCGGGATTCACCGGGGAGCTGTTTTTT
v_gene: TRBV2; d_gene: TRBD2; j_gene: TRBJ2-5; abundance: many; CDR3aa: CASNGLVAGVKETQYF; CDR3nt: TGTGCCAGCAACGGTCTGGTAGCGGGAGTTAAGGAGACCCAGTACTTC
v_gene: TRBV30; d_gene: -; j_gene: TRBJ1-1; abundance: many; CDR3aa: CAWSVGSRTEAFF; CDR3nt: TGTGCCTGGAGTGTAGGGAGTCGGACTGAAGCTTTCTTT
v_gene: TRBV6-1; d_gene: TRBD1; j_gene: TRBJ2-7; abundance: few; CDR3aa: CASSKRTGKGYEQYF; CDR3nt: TGTGCCAGCAGTAAGAGGACAGGGAAGGGCTACGAGCAGTACTTC
v_gene: TRBV28; d_gene: -; j_gene: TRBJ1-1; abundance: many; CDR3aa: CASSPPGHSEAFF; CDR3nt: TGTGCCAGCAGTCCACCGGGACACAGTGAAGCTTTCTTT